This T cell receptor (beta chain) was captured in a study of blood T cells in healthy people across ages. There are a few counts of this clonotype. The use of a sample-barcoded 5' primer and a J-beta primer mix characterized a second PCR of roughly 7 to 12 cycles. TCRdb used MiXCR to reprocess the 5' RACE reads, holding one entry per CDR3 protein. The sample consists of hundreds of thousands of distinct CDR3 sequences, roughly 50% of them appearing once. Germline CDR1 and CDR2: PRHDT and FYEKMQ (reference sequence). The CDR3 contains 15 residues. Trimming shortened V by 0 bases and J by 3 bases, and 11 bases separated the two germline ends. The authors isolated at least 6.5 million PBMCs per sample.

Sequenced: blood. This clonotype originated in a man aged 35-49 years in good health. This chain links TRBV13 with TRBJ1-2; possible D gene TRBD1, 6 bases. This CDR3 is CASSLGPGAHYGYTF. The CDR3, as DNA: TGTGCCAGCAGCTTAGGGCCGGGGGCTCACTATGGCTACACCTTC.